The 18 T cell receptor beta chains listed next were all sequenced from one sample in a study of cytomegalovirus exposure and HLA in healthy donors. The PCR was carried out with 60 Vbeta primers and 13 Jbeta primers. Profiling relied on immunoSEQ multiplex PCR, and the TCRdb table lists in-frame clones only, not all of them. The profile shows some 77,000 clones, 80% of them singletons. The sample taken for sequencing was PBMCs. These receptors came from a man aged 45-65 years in good health and CMV-seropositive.

The V gene is TRBV30, the J gene TRBJ2-5; TRBD1 is a possible D gene (6 bases). This CDR3 region has 16 residues. Trimming took 2 bases from V and 5 from J, leaving 21 bases between them. Germline V gene lookup returns CDR1 GTSNPN and CDR2 SVGIG (reference sequence). The CDR3 DNA reads TGTGCCTGGAGTTCGAATTACAGGGAAATGGAGGAGACCCAGTACTTC. It yields the protein CAWSSNYREMEETQYF.

The chain employs TRBV7-8 and TRBJ2-5, with 9 positions matching TRBD2. Germline assignment: CDR1 SGHVS and CDR2 FQNEAQ. CDR3 length equals 14 residues. V shed 6 bases and J 2 bases; nucleotides not matched to a gene: 4. Here the CDR3 reads CASSTSGSQETQYF. The CDR3 nucleotides are TGTGCCAGCAGTACTAGCGGGTCTCAAGAGACCCAGTACTTC. The full variable domain, completed using reference TRBV7-8 and TRBJ2-5, is GAGVSQSPRYKVAKRGQDVALRCDPISGHVSLFWYQQALGQGPEFLTYFQNEAQLDKSGLPSDRFFAERPEGSVSTLKIQRTQQEDSAVYLCASSTSGSQETQYFGPGTRLLVL.

The J gene is TRBJ2-5, the V gene TRBV6-6, with 11 bases that match TRBD1. With 6 bases clipped from V and 0 bases from J, the junction kept 6 bases outside the gene matches. The CDR3 is 16 amino acids. CDR1 and CDR2 from the germline V gene are MNHNY and SVGAGI (reference sequence). DNA of the CDR3: TGTGCCAGCAGCCCCGGGACAGGGGGGAACCAAGAGACCCAGTACTTC. This codes for CASSPGTGGNQETQYF.

J is TRBJ1-4 and V is TRBV5-4, with D possibly being TRBD1 (6 bases). Germline V gives CDR1 SGHNT, CDR2 YYREEE (reference sequence). CDR3 size: 14 residues. Trimming left V 3 bases short and J 2 bases short, with 8 bases between. The chain's CDR3 is CASSSQGTNEKLFF. The DNA of the CDR3 is TGTGCCAGCAGCTCCCAGGGGACTAATGAAAAACTGTTTTTT.

The rearrangement links TRBV5-4 to TRBJ1-2; 9 bases fit TRBD1. The CDR3 contains 14 residues. V lost 2 bases and J lost 8; bases outside the gene matches: 7. CDR1 is SGHNT, CDR2 YYREEE, per germline (reference sequence). The chain's CDR3 is CASSFHRGHGGYTF. The CDR3 nucleotides read TGTGCCAGCAGCTTTCACAGGGGGCACGGGGGCTACACCTTC.

This clone was detected only once. This sequence joins TRBV19 and TRBJ2-1; 11 nucleotides match TRBD2. Germline V gene lookup returns CDR1 LNHDA and CDR2 SQIVND (reference sequence). The CDR3 loop spans 16 amino acids. The junction had 8 bases not matched to a gene; V was cut back by 3 bases and J by 7 bases. For the CDR3, the DNA is TGTGCCAGTAGTATGGTCCCACTAGCGGGGGAGAATGAGCAGTTCTTC. Amino acid sequence: CASSMVPLAGENEQFF.

This clone was found a few times. The chain uses TRBV7-3 and TRBJ2-1, with 14 nucleotides matching TRBD2. From germline, CDR1 is SGHTA and CDR2 FQGTGA. This CDR3 has 15 amino acids. V gave up 6 bases and J gave up 8 bases; unmatched junction bases: 6. The DNA of the CDR3 is TGTGCCAGCAGTTCGGGACTAGCGGGAGACGATGAGCAGTTCTTC. The encoded protein is CASSSGLAGDDEQFF.

The chain has TRBV2 and TRBJ1-6; D unresolved. Per germline, CDR1 SNHLY and CDR2 FYNNEI. The V and J ends lost 4 bases and 9 bases respectively, with 13 bases between them. The CDR3 sequence is 14 residues long. In DNA, the CDR3 is TGTGCCAGCAGTGTGACAACTAGGAGTTCACCCCTCCACTTT. Amino acid sequence: CASSVTTRSSPLHF.

This rearrangement joins TRBV7-2 to TRBJ2-1; a possible D gene is TRBD2 (5 bases). V was trimmed by 2 bases and J by 12 bases, leaving 17 bases between them. The CDR3 extends over 14 amino acids. Germline-derived CDR1 and CDR2 are SGHTA and FQGNSA. DNA of the CDR3: TGTGCCAGCAGCTTAAGCTTAGAGGGAGCGGTGCAGTTCTTC. Residues: CASSLSLEGAVQFF.

In this sample, this clone turned up a few times. The rearrangement links TRBV11-3 to TRBJ2-7; no clear D gene. This CDR3 is built from 13 residues. Germline-derived CDR1 and CDR2 are SGHNT and YENEEA. V was cut by 5 bases and J by 1 base, with 9 bases left in between. CDR3 sequence reads: CASSPSKSYEQYF. CDR3 DNA sequence: TGTGCCAGCAGCCCTTCTAAGTCCTACGAGCAGTACTTC.

This sequence joins TRBV6-1 and TRBJ2-1, with a possible D match to TRBD2 (5 bases). V lost 8 bases, J lost 4 bases, and 15 bases lay in between. CDR3 length equals 14 residues. Germline V gene sequence: CDR1 MNHNS, CDR2 SASEGT. The DNA of the CDR3 is TGTGCCAGCGATACGAGGACGGGATACAATGAGCAGTTCTTC. Translation gives CASDTRTGYNEQFF.

This clone was detected only a few times. The chain combines TRBV5-4 with TRBJ2-7; D is unresolved. CDR3 size: 12 residues. Germline-derived CDR1 and CDR2 are SGHNT and YYREEE (reference sequence). V lost 1 base and J lost 3, with 5 bases in between. CDR3 sequence: CASSLNSYEQYF. The CDR3 region has the DNA TGTGCCAGCAGCTTGAACAGCTACGAGCAGTACTTC.

The J gene is TRBJ1-2, the V gene TRBV7-9; 8 nucleotides line up with TRBD1. CDR3 length: 13 amino acids. From germline, CDR1 is SEHNR and CDR2 FQNEAQ (reference sequence). CDR3 DNA: TGTTCCGGCGGGGCAGGGGGCTTCTATGGCTACACCTTC. Protein product: CSGGAGGFYGYTF. The full variable domain, completed using reference TRBV7-9 and TRBJ1-2, is DTGVSQNPRHKITKRGQNVTFRCDPISEHNRLYWYRQTLGQGPEFLTYFQNEAQLEKSRLLSDRFSAERPKGSFSTLEIQRTEQGDSAMYLCSGGAGGFYGYTFGSGTRLTVV.

This clone was observed once. One end of the junction is discordant with germline, which a read error may explain. J is TRBJ2-1 and V is TRBV7-9; 9 bases fit TRBD2. This CDR3 has 18 amino acids. The germline V gene has CDR1 SEHNR and CDR2 FQNEAQ (reference sequence). In DNA, the CDR3 is TGTTCCAGCAGCTTAGGACGACTGAGCGGGAGGCGGTACAATGAGCAGTTCTTC. It is translated as CSSSLGRLSGRRYNEQFF.

The rearrangement joins TRBV20-1 to TRBJ2-2; tentative D call: TRBD2 (5 bases). Trimming stripped 6 bases from V and 8 bases from J, with 10 bases between. CDR1 is DFQATT and CDR2 is SNEGSKA in the germline V gene (reference sequence). The length of the CDR3 is 11 residues. CDR3 amino acids: CSADSAGELFF. Here the CDR3 DNA reads TGCAGTGCGGACTCCGCAGGGGAGCTGTTTTTT.

In DNA form, the CDR3 reads TGTGCCAGCAGCACTAGCGGGAGGGCCGTAGGCACAGATACGCAGTATTTT. Translating it yields CASSTSGRAVGTDTQYF. This chain joins TRBV9 and TRBJ2-3, with TRBD2 matching 13 bases. Trimming took 4 bases from V and 1 from J; bases not matched to a gene: 6. Germline-derived CDR1 and CDR2 are SGDLS and YYNGEE. The CDR3 length is 17 residues.

The count of this clone is one. The V and J genes are TRBV27 and TRBJ2-7; D gene unclear. Per germline, CDR1 MNHEY and CDR2 SMNVEV (reference sequence). The CDR3 consists of 13 residues. The V end lost 8 bases, the J end lost 2 bases, and 13 bases lay between the germline ends. CDR3 sequence reads: CASGYGGAYEQYF. The CDR3 DNA reads as TGTGCCAGCGGGTACGGCGGAGCCTACGAGCAGTACTTC.

This chain uses TRBV7-9 with TRBJ1-3, with 7 nucleotides matching TRBD1. This CDR3 has 16 residues. Germline loops: CDR1 SEHNR, CDR2 FQNEAQ (reference sequence). V lost 1 base and J lost 4; bases outside the gene matches: 7. DNA for the CDR3: TGTGCCAGCAGCTTAGGTCGACAGGGACGGGGAAACACCATATATTTT. Its translation is CASSLGRQGRGNTIYF.